A single T cell receptor beta chain is shown here with its context. Its target is unknown. The sample is drawn from a study of T-cell reconstitution after alpha-beta-depleted transplantation in children. The CDR3 is 14 residues long. The V gene lost 2 bases and the J gene lost 2 bases, with 8 bases spanning the gap. Germline V gives CDR1 LNHNV, CDR2 YYDKDF (reference sequence). Construction of the TCRbeta library involved unique molecular identifiers. TCRdb redid the calling of the PCR reads with MiXCR, one entry per CDR3 protein. The profile shows 120,000 or so distinct CDR3 sequences, 20% to 25% of them singletons. The study's findings and limits: The origin of alpha-beta T cells about two months after transplant was reportedly several hundred expanded graft clones. T-cell numbers and diversity, one year after transplant, stemmed largely from T cells that were newly produced. Day-60 TCRbeta diversity that was high in some patients was derived from surviving recipient T cells and thymic progenitors.

V is TRBV15 and J is TRBJ2-3; tentatively, D is TRBD2 (6 bases). This specimen was PBMCs, mostly from graft donor cells, taken 180 days after TCRalphabeta/CD19-depleted stem cell transplant. The TCR comes from a male patient between 2 and 15 years old who had a stem cell transplant for chronic granulomatous disease, so the T cells may come from the graft donor. In nucleotides, the CDR3 is TGTGCCACCAGCAGAAGACTAGACACAGATACGCAGTATTTT. It specifies CATSRRLDTDTQYF.